The subject of this entry is one T cell receptor beta chain. Its antigen is currently unknown. This record comes from a study of cytomegalovirus exposure and HLA in healthy donors. Data came from immunoSEQ multiplex PCR; TCRdb stores just in-frame clones and leaves some out. The repertoire includes some 260,000 clones, roughly 87% of them detected once, and 3.1% sits in the top ten. V was shortened by 0 bases and J by 4 bases, with 6 bases between the two germline ends. The CDR3 contains 13 residues. Germline V CDR1 and CDR2: MNHEY, SMNVEV (reference sequence). Study-level points and caveats: With high specificity and sensitivity, the classifier reportedly diagnosed cytomegalovirus status. In vitro assays verified that a few CMV-associated chains recognized CMV antigens specifically.

The V and J genes are TRBV27 and TRBJ1-1, with D hard to call. Sequenced input: PBMCs. This receptor was obtained from a woman aged 30 to 39 in good health and CMV-seronegative. CDR3 nucleotides: TGTGCCAGCAGTTTATCGGGTCCCACTGAAGCTTTCTTT. Translating it yields CASSLSGPTEAFF.